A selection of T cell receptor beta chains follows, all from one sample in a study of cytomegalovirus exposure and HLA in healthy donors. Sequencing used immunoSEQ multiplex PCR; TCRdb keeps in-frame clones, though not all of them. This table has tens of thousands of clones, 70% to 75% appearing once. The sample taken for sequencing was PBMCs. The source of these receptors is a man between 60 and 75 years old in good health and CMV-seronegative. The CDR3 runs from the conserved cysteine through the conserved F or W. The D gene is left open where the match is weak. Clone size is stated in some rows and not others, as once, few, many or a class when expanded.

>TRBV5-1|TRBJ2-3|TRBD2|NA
TGCGCCAGCAGCTTTCTTAGCGGGGCCTCAGATACGCAGTATTTT
CASSFLSGASDTQYF
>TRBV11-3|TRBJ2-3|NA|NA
TGTGCCAGCAGCATAAGGGACTCAGGCACAGATACGCAGTATTTT
CASSIRDSGTDTQYF
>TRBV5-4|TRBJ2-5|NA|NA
TGTGCCAGCAGCTCGCAAGAGACCCAGTACTTC
CASSSQETQYF
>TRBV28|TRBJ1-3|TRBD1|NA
TGTGCCAGCAGTAATTTACAGGGGGCAGGAAACACCATATATTTT
CASSNLQGAGNTIYF
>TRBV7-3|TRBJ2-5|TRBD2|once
TGTGCCAGCAGCCCGCGACTAGCGGGGGGGTCGGAGACCCAGTACTTC
CASSPRLAGGSETQYF
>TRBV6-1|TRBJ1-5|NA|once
TGTGCCAGCAGGGACAGAAATAGCAATCAGCCCCAGCATTTT
CASRDRNSNQPQHF
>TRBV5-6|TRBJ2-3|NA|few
TGTGCCAGCAGCTTGGCAGGGACAGATACGCAGTATTTT
CASSLAGTDTQYF
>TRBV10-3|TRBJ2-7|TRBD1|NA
TGTGCCATCCTCCGGGACAGCCTCTACGAGCAGTACTTC
CAILRDSLYEQYF
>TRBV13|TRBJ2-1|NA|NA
TGTGCCAGCAGCTCCCCCGGTTACAATGAGCAGTTCTTC
CASSSPGYNEQFF
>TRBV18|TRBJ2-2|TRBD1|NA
TGTGCCAGCTCACCTAGGGACAGAACGAACACCGGGGAGCTGTTTTTT
CASSPRDRTNTGELFF
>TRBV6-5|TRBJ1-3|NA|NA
TGTGCCAGCAGTCCCGCAGGGTCCCGAGGAAACACCATATATTTT
CASSPAGSRGNTIYF
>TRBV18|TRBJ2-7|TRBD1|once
TGTGCCAGCTCCCTGTACAGGGGGCAGGGGGGGGACGAGCAGTACTTC
CASSLYRGQGGDEQYF
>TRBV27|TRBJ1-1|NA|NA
TGTGCCAGCAGTTATGACTCCGGAGTGCTTGAAGCTTTCTTT
CASSYDSGVLEAFF
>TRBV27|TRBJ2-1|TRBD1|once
TGTGCCAGCAACATCCGGGACAGCCCCTACAATGAGCAGTTCTTC
CASNIRDSPYNEQFF
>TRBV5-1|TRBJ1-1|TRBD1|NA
TGCGCCAGCAGCTACAACACCGGGACAGCGAACACTGAAGCTTTCTTT
CASSYNTGTANTEAFF
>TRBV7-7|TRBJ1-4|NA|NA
TGTGCCAGCAGCTTCTCAGGCCGGAATGAAAAACTGTTTTTT
CASSFSGRNEKLFF
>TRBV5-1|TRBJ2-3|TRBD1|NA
TGCGCCAGCAGTTCCACAGGGGGCGGAGAGGATACGCAGTATTTT
CASSSTGGGEDTQYF
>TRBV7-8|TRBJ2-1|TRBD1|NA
TGTGCCAGCAGCTTAGGGCAGGACAGGGGGCCGAATGAGCAGTTCTTC
CASSLGQDRGPNEQFF